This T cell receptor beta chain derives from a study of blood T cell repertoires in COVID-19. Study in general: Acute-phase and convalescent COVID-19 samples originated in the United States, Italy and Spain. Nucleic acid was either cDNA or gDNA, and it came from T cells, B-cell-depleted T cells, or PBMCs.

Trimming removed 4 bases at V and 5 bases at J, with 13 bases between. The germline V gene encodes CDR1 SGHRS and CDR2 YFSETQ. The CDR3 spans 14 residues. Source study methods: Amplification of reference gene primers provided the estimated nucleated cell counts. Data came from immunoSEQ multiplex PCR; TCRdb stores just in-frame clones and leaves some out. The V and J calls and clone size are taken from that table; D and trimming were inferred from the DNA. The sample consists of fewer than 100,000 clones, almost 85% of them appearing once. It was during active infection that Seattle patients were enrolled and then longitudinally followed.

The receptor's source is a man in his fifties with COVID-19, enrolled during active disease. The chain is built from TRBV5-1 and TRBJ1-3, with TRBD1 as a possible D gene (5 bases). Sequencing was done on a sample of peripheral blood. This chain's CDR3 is CASSPQGTRNTIYF. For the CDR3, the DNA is TGCGCCAGCAGCCCCCAGGGAACTAGAAACACCATATATTTT.